The TCR beta chain described here comes from a study of shared clonotypes between healthy human individuals. Overall study findings and caveats: Larger estimated richness was generally recorded for naive subsets relative to memory subsets.

The material for each subset, its genomic DNA, was split evenly across several immunoSEQ plates. The data were produced by immunoSEQ multiplex PCR, yet TCRdb's version contains in-frame clones alone and is incomplete. Here the sample spans some 2.3 million clones, approximately 95% being singletons. The CDR3 has 14 amino acids. Per germline, CDR1 SGHTS and CDR2 YDEGEE. All donors were healthy HIV-negative adults lacking recent acute infections or vaccinations. Nashville, Tennessee was home to all donors, who were Caucasian adults. Comments on this clone: No antigen is known for it. A read error may account for a junction end that differs from germline.

Material: naive CD4+ T cells from PBMCs. Sample subset: CD45RA+ positively selected. The TCR sequence derives from a young man in good health. Some clones in this sample may be carry-over from other donors' samples. The V and J genes are TRBV5-8 and TRBJ2-7; the D gene could be TRBD1 or TRBD2 (5 bases each). The CDR3 protein is CASSFKTGRLNCSF. CDR3 bases: TGTGCCAGCAGCTTTAAAACGGGACGTCTAAATTGTTCCTTC. Drawing the rest from reference TRBV5-8 and TRBJ2-7, the complete variable domain is EAGVTQSPTHLIKTRGQQATLRCSPISGHTSVYWYQQALGLGLQFLLWYDEGEERNRGNFPPRFSGRQFPNYSSELNVNALELEDSALYLCASSFKTGRLNCSFGPGTRLTVT.